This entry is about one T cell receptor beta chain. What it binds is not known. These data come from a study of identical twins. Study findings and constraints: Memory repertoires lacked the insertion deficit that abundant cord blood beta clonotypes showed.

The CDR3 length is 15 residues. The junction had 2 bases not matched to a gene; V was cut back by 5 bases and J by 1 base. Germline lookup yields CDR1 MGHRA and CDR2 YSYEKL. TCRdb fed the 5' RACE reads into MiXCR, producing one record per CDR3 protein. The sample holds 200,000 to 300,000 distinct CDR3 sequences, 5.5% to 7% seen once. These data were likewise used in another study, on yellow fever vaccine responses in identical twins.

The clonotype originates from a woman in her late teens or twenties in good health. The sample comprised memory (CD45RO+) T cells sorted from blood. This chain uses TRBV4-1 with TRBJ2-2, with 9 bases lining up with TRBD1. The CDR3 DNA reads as TGCGCCAGCAGCGGACAGGGGAGGAACACCGGGGAGCTGTTTTTT. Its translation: CASSGQGRNTGELFF.